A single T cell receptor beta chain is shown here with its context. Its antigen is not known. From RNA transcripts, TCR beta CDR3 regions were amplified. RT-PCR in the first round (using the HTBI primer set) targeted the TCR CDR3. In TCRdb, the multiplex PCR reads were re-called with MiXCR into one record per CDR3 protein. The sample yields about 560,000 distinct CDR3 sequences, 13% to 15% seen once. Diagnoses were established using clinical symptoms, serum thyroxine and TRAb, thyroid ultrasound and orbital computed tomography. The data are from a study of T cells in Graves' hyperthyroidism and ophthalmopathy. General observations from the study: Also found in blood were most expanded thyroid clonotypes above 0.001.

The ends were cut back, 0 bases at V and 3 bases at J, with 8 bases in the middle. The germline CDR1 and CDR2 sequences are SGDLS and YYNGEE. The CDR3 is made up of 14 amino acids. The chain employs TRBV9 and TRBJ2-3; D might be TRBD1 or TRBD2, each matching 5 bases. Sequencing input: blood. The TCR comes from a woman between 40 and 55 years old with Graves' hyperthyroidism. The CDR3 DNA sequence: TGTGCCAGCAGCGTAGCGGGGCGTACAGATACGCAGTATTTT. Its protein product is CASSVAGRTDTQYF.